The 24 T cell receptor beta chains below all came from one sample that was sequenced in a study of human T cells and chemical hapten exposure. TCRdb reanalysed the RACE reads using MiXCR and keeps one entry per CDR3 protein. Of more than 150,000 distinct CDR3 sequences in the sample, around 23% were seen once. As to time point: patch test 3, about 24 weeks after DPC sensitization. The treatment: therapeutic diphenylcyclopropenone sensitization with weekly scalp DPC. The source was whole blood, collected in connection with sensitization to the hapten diphenylcyclopropenone (DPC). The receptors come from a woman aged 40 to 50 with alopecia areata. Some clones in this sample may be carry-over from other donors' samples.

V usage is TRBV11-2 and J usage is TRBJ1-2; D is uncertain. The CDR3 consists of 13 residues. The germline gives CDR1 SGHAT, CDR2 FQNNGV. Trimming removed 0 bases from V and 2 bases from J, with 4 bases in between. As DNA, the CDR3 is TGTGCCAGCAGCTTAGATAAGAACTATGGCTACACCTTC. Its translation: CASSLDKNYGYTF.

This clonotype occurred a few times. The genes are TRBV12-5 and TRBJ2-5; D remains unclear. CDR1 LGHNT and CDR2 FRNRAP come from the germline V gene. The length of the CDR3 is 14 residues. Trimming pared 2 bases from V and 5 bases from J, leaving 12 bases between. The CDR3 sequence: CASGLSGLRETQYF. The CDR3, as DNA: TGTGCTAGTGGTTTGTCCGGGCTACGGGAGACCCAGTACTTC.

V is TRBV6-4 and J is TRBJ2-1, with TRBD2 identical over 11 bases. The CDR3 loop spans 16 amino acids. Trimming removed 6 bases from V and 5 bases from J; junction bases left unmatched: 9. Germline CDR1 and CDR2: MRHNA and SNTAGT. The CDR3 region has the DNA TGTGCCAGCAGCGAACTAGCGGGAGTGGGTAACAATGAGCAGTTCTTC. This sequence encodes CASSELAGVGNNEQFF.

The V gene is TRBV28, the J gene TRBJ2-7; 9 positions agree with TRBD1. The V gene's germline CDR1 is MDHEN and CDR2 SYDVKM. J was trimmed by 0 bases and V by 6 bases; bases with no gene match: 0. CDR3 length: 13 amino acids. CDR3 region: CASRTGGSYEQYF. Written as DNA, the CDR3 is TGTGCCAGCAGGACAGGGGGCTCCTACGAGCAGTACTTC.

This clonotype was observed a handful of times. The genes are TRBV5-1 and TRBJ1-1; possibly TRBD1 for D (5 bases). The CDR3 extends over 12 amino acids. V lost 4 bases and J lost 10, with 14 bases in between. Germline V gives CDR1 SGHRS, CDR2 YFSETQ. The CDR3 DNA is TGCGCCAGCAGCACAGGACCAAATGGAGCTTTCTTT. It is translated as CASSTGPNGAFF.

This clonotype was observed a handful of times. The chain has TRBV18 and TRBJ1-6; perhaps TRBD1 as D (6 bases). V lost 3 bases and J lost 6, with 12 bases in between. The CDR3 is made up of 15 amino acids. Germline assignment: CDR1 KGHSH and CDR2 LQKENI. The CDR3 DNA is TGTGCCAGCTCACCGGGCACAGGGCTTAATTCACCCCTCCACTTT. Protein: CASSPGTGLNSPLHF.

The gene calls are TRBV10-3 and TRBJ1-5; 9 positions match TRBD1. Trimming cost V 9 bases and J 5 bases; bases outside gene matches: 5. There are 13 residues in the CDR3. Germline-derived CDR1 and CDR2 are ENHRY and SYGVKD. This CDR3 reads CAIGTGKDQPQHF. In DNA form, the CDR3 reads TGTGCCATAGGGACAGGGAAAGATCAGCCCCAGCATTTT.

This clonotype was seen a handful of times. The genes are TRBV10-3 and TRBJ2-3, with 8 bases identical to TRBD1. From germline, CDR1 is ENHRY and CDR2 SYGVKD. This CDR3 spans 15 amino acids. The junction had 6 bases not matched to a gene; V was cut back by 7 bases and J by 0 bases. The CDR3 coding sequence is TGTGCCATCATGGACAGGGAAACTAGCACAGATACGCAGTATTTT. It encodes CAIMDRETSTDTQYF.

The DNA of the CDR3 is TGTGCCAGCACCCACCGGACAGGGTACGAGCAGTACTTC. Residues: CASTHRTGYEQYF. V usage is TRBV6-5 and J usage is TRBJ2-7; 8 bases fit TRBD1. With V trimmed by 7 bases and J by 4 bases, 6 bases remained unmatched. CDR1 is MNHEY, CDR2 SVGAGI, per germline. The CDR3 length is 13 residues.

This clonotype came up a few times. The chain has TRBV6-5 and TRBJ2-7; 7 positions agree with TRBD1. The germline gives CDR1 MNHEY, CDR2 SVGAGI. The CDR3 extends over 17 amino acids. V trimming: 1 base; J trimming: 3 bases; junction bases outside the gene matches: 12. CDR3 sequence (DNA): TGTGCCAGCAGTTACTATGACACAGGGGTAACTGACTACGAGCAGTACTTC. Translated, it gives CASSYYDTGVTDYEQYF.

The rearrangement links TRBV28 to TRBJ1-2; D ambiguous. The germline V gene has CDR1 MDHEN and CDR2 SYDVKM. This CDR3 spans 11 amino acids. Trimming left V 6 bases short and J 4 bases short, with 6 bases between. As DNA, the CDR3 is TGTGCCAGCAGCTCAATCTATGGCTACACCTTC. It translates to CASSSIYGYTF.

V gene TRBV28 combines with J gene TRBJ2-5, with a weak D call TRBD1 (5 bases). The V end lost 0 bases, the J end lost 0 bases, and 8 bases lay between the germline ends. CDR1 and CDR2 from the germline V gene are MDHEN and SYDVKM. The CDR3 has 15 residues. The CDR3 reads CASSLWTANQETQYF. The CDR3 nucleotides are TGTGCCAGCAGTTTATGGACAGCAAACCAAGAGACCCAGTACTTC.

This sequence joins TRBV7-2 and TRBJ2-5; D may be TRBD2 (6 bases). In germline, CDR1 is SGHTA, CDR2 FQGNSA. The CDR3 runs 17 residues. V lost 1 base and J lost 5, with 20 bases in between. The CDR3 sequence: CASSLVEWDWGVETQYF. The CDR3 coding sequence is TGTGCCAGCAGCTTAGTAGAGTGGGACTGGGGGGTGGAGACCCAGTACTTC.

This chain links TRBV29-1 with TRBJ2-7; D gene uncertain. Trimming shortened V by 5 bases and J by 4 bases, and 9 bases separated the two germline ends. The CDR3 runs 11 residues. Germline lookup yields CDR1 SQVTM and CDR2 ANQGSEA. CDR3 amino acids: CSVQDRYEQYF. As DNA, the CDR3 is TGCAGCGTTCAGGACCGGTACGAGCAGTACTTC.

This clonotype came up a few times. CDR3 residues: CASRNSGGSGYTF. CDR3 bases: TGTGCCAGCAGAAACTCGGGAGGGAGTGGCTACACCTTC. The chain combines TRBV12-3 or TRBV12-4 with TRBJ1-2; D gene ambiguous. V dropped 6 bases and J dropped 7 bases, with 15 bases sitting between them. This CDR3 region has 13 residues.

The rearrangement joins TRBV20-1 to TRBJ2-1; 11 positions agree with TRBD2. Unmatched junction bases numbered 7, after V lost 2 bases and J lost 10 bases. Germline V CDR1 and CDR2: DFQATT, SNEGSKA (reference sequence). This CDR3 region has 14 residues. CDR3 loop: CSARNSGRAREQFF. CDR3 sequence (DNA): TGCAGTGCTAGAAATAGCGGGAGGGCTCGGGAGCAGTTCTTC.

This clonotype showed up just a few times. The chain combines TRBV4-3 with TRBJ1-2; D gene unclear. The CDR3 extends over 15 amino acids. V was cut by 0 bases and J by 4 bases, with 12 bases left in between. Germline assignment: CDR1 LGHNA and CDR2 YSLEER. For the CDR3, the DNA is TGCGCCAGCAGCCAAGATTTGATGGGCGGCTATGGCTACACCTTC. Its translation: CASSQDLMGGYGYTF.

This clonotype was found a few times. The chain employs TRBV12-3 or TRBV12-4 and TRBJ2-7, with D possibly TRBD2 on 6 matching bases. Trimming took off 8 bases at V and 1 base at J, with 6 bases between the two ends. CDR3 length: 11 amino acids. CDR3 sequence (DNA): TGTGCCAGCGGGACTTCCTACGAGCAGTACTTC. It encodes CASGTSYEQYF.

The rearrangement uses TRBV21-1 and TRBJ1-6; TRBD1, as called in the table, went unchecked against the DNA. TRBV21-1 constitutes a pseudogene. This CDR3 has 15 amino acids. In DNA form, the CDR3 reads TGTGCCAGCCAAAACCGGACCTTGGGGCATTCACCCCTCCACTTT. Translated, it gives CASQNRTLGHSPLHF.

The gene calls are TRBV7-6 and TRBJ2-3; no definite D call. Deletions cut 0 bases from V and 3 bases from J, with 7 bases between. The CDR3 consists of 14 residues. The germline V gene encodes CDR1 SGHVS and CDR2 FNYEAQ. This chain's CDR3 is CASSLAVETDTQYF. The CDR3 DNA is TGTGCCAGCAGCTTAGCTGTAGAAACAGATACGCAGTATTTT.

This clonotype was observed a handful of times. This chain joins TRBV13 and TRBJ2-7, with 10 bases matching TRBD1. Trimming took 3 bases from V and 5 from J; bases not matched to a gene: 4. The CDR3 length is 14 residues. Germline CDR1 is PRHDT and CDR2 is FYEKMQ (reference sequence). In DNA, the CDR3 is TGTGCCAGCAGCTTCTGGACAGGGGGGAACGAGCAGTACTTC. As protein: CASSFWTGGNEQYF.

The chain is built from TRBV20-1 and TRBJ2-3; D unclear. The CDR3 has 14 amino acids. Per germline, CDR1 DFQATT and CDR2 SNEGSKA (reference sequence). Trimming removed 1 base at V and 2 bases at J, with 10 bases between. The CDR3 DNA follows: TGCAGTGCTAGAGTCCTAACGGACACAGATACGCAGTATTTT. Its protein product is CSARVLTDTDTQYF.

This clonotype was counted a few times. The V gene is TRBV9, the J gene TRBJ2-3; D might be TRBD1 or TRBD2, each matching 5 bases. Germline lookup yields CDR1 SGDLS and CDR2 YYNGEE. The CDR3 runs 17 residues. Trimming took off 1 base at V and 8 bases at J, with 23 bases between the two ends. CDR3 amino acids: CASSVSPPSGRWATQYF. In DNA form, the CDR3 reads TGTGCCAGCAGCGTATCCCCCCCTTCGGGGCGGTGGGCTACGCAGTATTTT. The full variable domain, completed using reference TRBV9 and TRBJ2-3, is DSGVTQTPKHLITATGQRVTLRCSPRSGDLSVYWYQQSLDQGLQFLIQYYNGEERAKGNILERFSAQQFPDLHSELNLSSLELGDSALYFCASSVSPPSGRWATQYFGPGTRLTVL.

This chain connects TRBV6-1 to TRBJ1-6; 7 bases fit TRBD1. CDR1 is MNHNS and CDR2 is SASEGT in the germline V gene. The V segment lost 2 bases and the J segment 10 bases; nucleotides outside the gene matches: 8. This CDR3 contains 15 residues. CDR3 loop: CASSETTGARSPLHF. In DNA form, the CDR3 reads TGTGCCAGCAGTGAAACTACAGGGGCGCGGTCACCCCTCCACTTT.